This T cell receptor (beta chain) was identified in a study of glioma-infiltrating T cells. Turning to this clonotype: Its antigen is undetermined.

Using RNA template, CDR3s of TCR alpha and beta were amplified with iRepertoire arm-PCR. Input was about 85-450 ng of tissue mRNA or PBMC total RNA. TCRdb reprocessed the multiplex PCR reads via MiXCR and lists one record per CDR3 protein. In the table there are about 210,000 distinct CDR3 sequences, about 31% of which are singletons. Regarding the study as a whole: Tissue and blood shared very few CDR3 sequences. Above-expected tissue-blood divergence occurred in all gliomas, most in low-grade ones.

The germline V gene has CDR1 SGHVS and CDR2 FQNEAQ. V lost 5 bases to trimming and J lost 9 bases; unmatched junction nucleotides: 4. The CDR3 consists of 13 residues. The origin of this receptor is a human donor with low-grade glioma or glioblastoma, undergoing nonglioma brain surgery, or in good health (not recorded which). The chain recombines TRBV7-8 with TRBJ2-1; 10 bases are shared with TRBD2. The source material was glioma tissue, nonneoplastic brain tissue, or PBMCs (not recorded which). As DNA, the CDR3 is TGTGCCAGCAGCGTGGGGACTAGCGTTGAGCAGTTCTTC. Translated, it gives CASSVGTSVEQFF. Supplemented by reference TRBV7-8 and TRBJ2-1, the full variable domain reads GAGVSQSPRYKVAKRGQDVALRCDPISGHVSLFWYQQALGQGPEFLTYFQNEAQLDKSGLPSDRFFAERPEGSVSTLKIQRTQQEDSAVYLCASSVGTSVEQFFGPGTRLTVL.